The clone carrying this T cell receptor beta chain was counted a single time. A much larger clone differs from this one at a single base, so this may be a read error. The sample comes from a study of blood T cells in healthy people across ages. The V segment lost 5 bases and the J segment 0 bases; nucleotides outside the gene matches: 4. From germline, CDR1 is SGHVT and CDR2 SQSDAQ. The CDR3 has 16 amino acids. A second PCR of 7 to 11 cycles used a sample-barcoded 5' primer and a J-beta primer mix. In TCRdb, the 5' RACE reads were re-called with MiXCR into one record per CDR3 protein. The data hold 850,000 to 950,000 distinct CDR3 sequences, with around 28% observed a single time.

Sequenced material: blood. The rearrangement uses TRBV7-4 and TRBJ2-7; 13 bases line up with TRBD2. This clonotype was sampled from a woman older than 75 in good health. The CDR3 DNA sequence: TGTGCCAGCAGCGCAGGACTAGCGGGGGACTCCTACGAGCAGTACTTC. Its protein is CASSAGLAGDSYEQYF.